These 21 T cell receptor beta chains were sequenced from one sample in a study of shared clonotypes between healthy human individuals. Assay: immunoSEQ multiplex PCR; the TCRdb copy retains only in-frame clones and omits some. The repertoire holds about 1.1 million clones, approximately 80% seen once, with about 0.52% in the top ten. Sequencing was done on a sample of memory CD4+ T cells from PBMCs. Described subset: CD45RA-negative fraction. These receptors all come from a man aged 18 to 35 in good health. Some clones in this sample may be carry-over from other donors' samples.

The chain joins TRBV4-1 to TRBJ2-7; 16 bases match TRBD2. CDR1 is MGHRA, CDR2 YSYEKL, per germline. This CDR3 has 17 amino acids. Trimming removed 4 bases from V and 2 bases from J; junction bases left unmatched: 5. CDR3 protein: CASSPGTSGRAPYEQYF. The DNA for the CDR3 is TGCGCCAGCAGCCCCGGGACTAGCGGGAGGGCCCCCTACGAGCAGTACTTC.

The chain carries TRBV5-4 and TRBJ2-1; 13 nucleotides line up with TRBD2. There are 16 residues in the CDR3. With 4 bases clipped from V and 4 bases from J, the junction kept 5 bases outside the gene matches. CDR1 is SGHNT and CDR2 is YYREEE in the germline V gene (reference sequence). CDR3: CASSPGLAGLYNEQFF. The CDR3 nucleotides are TGTGCCAGCAGCCCGGGACTAGCGGGACTATACAATGAGCAGTTCTTC.

The rearrangement joins TRBV4-3 to TRBJ2-1, with a tentative D call TRBD1 (6 bases). This CDR3 has 17 amino acids. The V end was cut by 0 bases, the J end by 1 base, with 13 bases between. Germline V gives CDR1 LGHNA, CDR2 YSLEER. CDR3 in amino acids: CASSQDWGTSSYNEQFF. CDR3 sequence (DNA): TGCGCCAGCAGCCAAGATTGGGGGACATCATCCTACAATGAGCAGTTCTTC.

The chain employs TRBV15 and TRBJ2-7, with 11 bases that match TRBD1. Germline V CDR1 and CDR2: LNHNV, YYDKDF (reference sequence). CDR3 length: 16 amino acids. V gave up 3 bases and J gave up 4 bases; unmatched junction bases: 8. The CDR3 region is CATSRLVGTGGYEQYF. As DNA, the CDR3 is TGTGCCACCAGCAGGCTTGTGGGGACAGGGGGATACGAGCAGTACTTC.

V and J are TRBV5-1 and TRBJ2-3, with 14 bases identical to TRBD2. J lost 3 bases, V lost 5 bases, and 8 bases had no gene match. The CDR3 has 17 amino acids. Germline V CDR1 and CDR2: SGHRS, YFSETQ. The DNA for the CDR3 is TGCGCCAGCAGTCTCGGGACTAGCGGGAGAGGGACAGATACGCAGTATTTT. Its translation: CASSLGTSGRGTDTQYF.

The chain is built from TRBV5-6 and TRBJ2-1, with a possible D match to TRBD1 (5 bases). Deletions cut 0 bases from V and 2 bases from J, with 18 bases between. The CDR3 is made up of 18 amino acids. The germline gives CDR1 SGHDT, CDR2 YYEEEE. DNA of the CDR3: TGTGCCAGCAGCTTGGGGCCCCCACAGGAGTCAGCCTACAATGAGCAGTTCTTC. Amino acids: CASSLGPPQESAYNEQFF.

The V and J genes are TRBV2 and TRBJ1-3, with D possibly being TRBD1 (5 bases). V dropped 5 bases and J dropped 4 bases, with 12 bases sitting between them. This CDR3 is built from 14 residues. Germline V gene lookup returns CDR1 SNHLY and CDR2 FYNNEI. Here the CDR3 reads CASSKTGSGNTIYF. The CDR3, as DNA: TGTGCCAGCAGTAAAACAGGTTCCGGAAACACCATATATTTT.

This clone was detected only a few times. An end of the junction differs from the germline gene, which may be a read error. The V and J genes are TRBV18 and TRBJ2-2; 12 positions agree with TRBD2. The V gene's germline CDR1 is KGHSH and CDR2 LQKENI. The CDR3 sequence is 16 residues long. The CDR3 protein is CASSPLAGGHSGELFF. DNA for the CDR3: TGTGCCAGCTCGCCACTAGCGGGGGGACATAGCGGGGAGCTGTTTTTT.

Details on this clone: Other DNA sequences within the sample encode an identical CDR3. The rearrangement uses TRBV5-1 and TRBJ2-7, with 10 bases aligning to TRBD1. CDR3 length: 15 residues. Germline V lookup: CDR1 SGHRS, CDR2 YFSETQ. Losses at the gene ends were 0 bases for V and 3 bases for J; bases not matched to a gene: 3. Here the CDR3 DNA reads TGCGCCAGCAGCTTGGTGACAGGGGGCAGCTACGAGCAGTACTTC. It yields the protein CASSLVTGGSYEQYF.

The J gene is TRBJ2-1, the V gene TRBV11-2; 9 bases are shared with TRBD2. CDR3 length: 16 amino acids. Germline loops: CDR1 SGHAT, CDR2 FQNNGV. J was trimmed by 3 bases and V by 5 bases; bases with no gene match: 8. The CDR3 nucleotides are TGTGCCAGCAGCCTAATAGCGGGAGCGGGCTACAATGAGCAGTTCTTC. It yields the protein CASSLIAGAGYNEQFF.

This clone was recorded once. In DNA form, the CDR3 reads TGTGCCAGCAGCTCTAGGACGGGAAACATCTACGAGCAGTACTTC. This encodes CASSSRTGNIYEQYF. The V gene is TRBV7-6, the J gene TRBJ2-7; possible D gene TRBD2, 5 bases. Per the germline V gene, CDR1 is SGHVS and CDR2 is FNYEAQ. The CDR3 is 15 residues long. Deletions cut 4 bases from V and 3 bases from J, with 16 bases between.

This chain joins TRBV5-1 and TRBJ2-2, with D maybe TRBD2 (6 bases). The germline gives CDR1 SGHRS, CDR2 YFSETQ. This CDR3 contains 14 residues. With 4 bases removed from V and 4 bases from J, the gap between germline ends came to 11 bases. CDR3 loop: CASSRDGGTGELFF. In DNA form, the CDR3 reads TGCGCCAGCAGCCGGGACGGGGGCACCGGGGAGCTGTTTTTT.

The chain couples TRBV18 to TRBJ1-4; a possible D gene is TRBD1 (5 bases). The CDR3 is made up of 15 amino acids. Per germline, CDR1 KGHSH and CDR2 LQKENI. The V end was cut by 0 bases, the J end by 4 bases, with 9 bases between. For the CDR3, the DNA is TGTGCCAGCTCACCACCGTCACAGGTTAATGAAAAACTGTTTTTT. Translation gives CASSPPSQVNEKLFF.

This chain connects TRBV2 to TRBJ1-5; D might be TRBD1 (6 bases). The germline V gene encodes CDR1 SNHLY and CDR2 FYNNEI. V was clipped by 2 bases and J by 9 bases, with 14 bases between them. This CDR3 has 14 residues. The CDR3 region has the DNA TGTGCCAGCAGTGAATCGGGGGGGCTATCGCCCCAGCATTTT. Translated, it gives CASSESGGLSPQHF.

This chain uses TRBV27 with TRBJ2-7; D perhaps matches TRBD1 (6 bases). Trimming stripped 6 bases from V and 11 bases from J, with 20 bases between. The CDR3 totals 13 residues. Germline loops: CDR1 MNHEY, CDR2 SMNVEV (reference sequence). The CDR3 region has the DNA TGTGCCAGCAGCCCGAAACGGGACACCATGGAGTACTTC. As protein: CASSPKRDTMEYF.

The rearrangement links TRBV28 to TRBJ2-7; D gene ambiguous. Trimming took off 4 bases at V and 2 bases at J, with 12 bases between the two ends. CDR3 length: 14 residues. The germline gives CDR1 MDHEN, CDR2 SYDVKM. CDR3 DNA: TGTGCCAGCAGTTCCCTCGACGGAACCTACGAGCAGTACTTC. Residues: CASSSLDGTYEQYF.

Only a few counts were recorded for this clone. The sample carries other DNA sequences with the same CDR3. The gene calls are TRBV18 and TRBJ2-5; 7 bases match TRBD1. J lost 3 bases, V lost 6 bases, and 4 bases had no gene match. The length of the CDR3 is 13 residues. Germline V CDR1 and CDR2: KGHSH, LQKENI. The CDR3 is CASSPGTEETQYF. CDR3 DNA: TGTGCCAGCTCCCCAGGGACAGAAGAGACCCAGTACTTC.

This rearrangement joins TRBV4-2 to TRBJ2-4; 8 nucleotides line up with TRBD2. Germline assignment: CDR1 LGHNA and CDR2 YNFKEQ. Losses at the gene ends were 3 bases for V and 11 bases for J; bases not matched to a gene: 6. The CDR3 totals 13 residues. The CDR3 region has the DNA TGTGCCAGCAGCCAGGGCCGGGAGGGCCTTCAGTACTTC. This encodes CASSQGREGLQYF.

The rearrangement uses TRBV5-1 and TRBJ2-7; no clear D. Germline V CDR1 and CDR2: SGHRS, YFSETQ. The CDR3 covers 16 residues. V lost 0 bases to trimming and J lost 6 bases, with 19 bases between them. The CDR3 sequence is CASSLDGAFGLGEQYF. In nucleotides, the CDR3 is TGCGCCAGCAGCTTGGACGGAGCCTTCGGGCTCGGCGAGCAGTACTTC.

This chain links TRBV4-1 with TRBJ2-3, with TRBD2 matching 11 bases. V lost 1 base to trimming and J lost 4 bases; unmatched junction nucleotides: 4. There are 16 residues in the CDR3. In germline, CDR1 is MGHRA, CDR2 YSYEKL. CDR3 in DNA: TGCGCCAGCAGCCAAGTTGTAGCGGGAGGGGCAGATACGCAGTATTTT. Translating it yields CASSQVVAGGADTQYF.

The chain combines TRBV28 with TRBJ1-5, with D uncertain. The CDR3 is 13 residues long. V was clipped by 7 bases and J by 5 bases, with 12 bases between them. Germline V gene sequence: CDR1 MDHEN, CDR2 SYDVKM. The CDR3 region is CASMSDTHQPQHF. As DNA, the CDR3 is TGTGCCAGCATGAGCGACACTCATCAGCCCCAGCATTTT. Full variable domain (remainder filled in from reference TRBV28 and TRBJ1-5): DVKVTQSSRYLVKRTGEKVFLECVQDMDHENMFWYRQDPGLGLRLIYFSYDVKMKEKGDIPEGYSVSREKKERFSLILESASTNQTSMYLCASMSDTHQPQHFGDGTRLSIL.